Listed below are T cell receptor beta chains from one sample, sequenced in a study of OX40 agonist ivuxolimab in advanced cancers. The assay was immunoSEQ multiplex PCR, and TCRdb's table has in-frame clones only and misses some. The table lists approximately 71,000 clones, roughly 82% of them singletons. This specimen consisted of CD4+ or CD8+ T cells sorted from blood, obtained in a trial of the OX40 agonist ivuxolimab. The receptors stem from an adult with an advanced solid tumor such as melanoma, head and neck, liver or kidney cancer. Each CDR3 is given with its conserved first and last residue. Each record gives: clone size, V gene, D gene, J gene, CDR3 protein, CDR3 DNA. The D gene is left open where the match is weak. Clone size, where shown, is once, few, many, or a class for clones that have expanded.

once	TRBV2	NA	TRBJ2-1	CASRRRTNYNEQFF	TGTGCCAGCAGGCGGAGGACTAACTACAATGAGCAGTTCTTC
few	TRBV28	NA	TRBJ2-4	CASRVWGVQGKNIQYF	TGTGCCAGCAGGGTATGGGGGGTACAGGGGAAAAACATTCAGTACTTC
NA	TRBV18	TRBD1	TRBJ2-2	CASSDRVPGELFF	TGTGCCAGCTCGGACAGGGTACCCGGGGAGCTGTTTTTT
NA	TRBV9	NA	TRBJ2-3	CASSVSGTPELGQYF	TGTGCCAGCAGCGTCTCCGGGACACCCGAACTTGGGCAGTATTTT
medium-sized	TRBV10-3	NA	TRBJ1-1	CAISGGQLNTEAFF	TGTGCCATCAGCGGGGGGCAGTTGAACACTGAAGCTTTCTTT
NA	TRBV28	TRBD2	TRBJ2-1	CASGPRSGRANEQFF	TGTGCCAGCGGCCCCCGGAGCGGGAGGGCCAATGAGCAGTTCTTC
NA	TRBV7-2	TRBD2	TRBJ2-1	CASSLFSGRVHNEQFF	TGTGCCAGCAGCTTATTTAGCGGGAGGGTCCACAATGAGCAGTTCTTC
NA	TRBV2	NA	TRBJ2-2	CASGAGQGPIGELFF	TGTGCCAGCGGCGCGGGACAAGGGCCGATCGGGGAGCTGTTTTTT
once	TRBV29-1	NA	TRBJ1-2	CSVGSLTASF	TGCAGCGTTGGATCCCTGACCGCTTCCTTC
NA	TRBV19	TRBD2	TRBJ2-1	CASSHSGGLVFDNEQFF	TGTGCCAGTAGCCATAGCGGGGGTCTTGTTTTCGACAATGAGCAGTTCTTC
few	TRBV6-1	TRBD1	TRBJ1-2	CASSEVGTVYGYTF	TGTGCCAGCAGTGAAGTTGGGACAGTCTATGGCTACACCTTC
NA	TRBV7-2	TRBD1	TRBJ1-6	CASSPGQLTSNSPLHF	TGTGCCAGCAGCCCGGGACAGCTAACATCTAATTCACCCCTCCACTTT
NA	TRBV27	NA	TRBJ2-3	CASSSPSGYTQYF	TGTGCCAGCAGTTCCCCTAGTGGTTATACGCAGTATTTT
NA	TRBV6-5	NA	TRBJ1-6	CASSYSTDYNSPLHF	TGTGCCAGCAGTTACTCGACAGATTATAATTCACCCCTCCACTTT
few	TRBV6-6	NA	TRBJ1-1	CASSYSTGRDTEAFF	TGTGCCAGCAGTTACTCCACAGGGAGGGACACTGAAGCTTTCTTT
NA	TRBV29-1	NA	TRBJ1-4	CSVRLFTNEKLFF	TGCAGCGTCCGACTCTTTACTAATGAAAAACTGTTTTTT
few	TRBV2	NA	TRBJ2-1	CASNGGAYNEQFF	TGTGCCAGCAATGGGGGAGCCTACAATGAGCAGTTCTTC
few	TRBV4-3	NA	TRBJ1-2	CASSSERGYGYTF	TGCGCCAGCAGCTCCGAAAGGGGTTATGGCTACACCTTC
NA	TRBV5-1	NA	TRBJ2-3	CASSLAPLPDTQYF	TGCGCCAGCAGCTTGGCCCCGCTACCAGATACGCAGTATTTT
NA	TRBV11-3	NA	TRBJ2-7	CASSLTYVGHEQYF	TGTGCCAGCAGCTTAACCTACGTGGGACACGAGCAGTACTTC
NA	TRBV27	NA	TRBJ2-3	CASSVHKGFLPDTQYF	TGTGCCAGCAGTGTGCATAAGGGGTTTTTGCCAGATACGCAGTATTTT
NA	TRBV5-1	NA	TRBJ1-1	CASSLVEDTEAFF	TGCGCCAGCAGCTTGGTAGAAGACACTGAAGCTTTCTTT
NA	TRBV7-9	TRBD1	TRBJ1-1	CASSRGRDEAFF	TGTGCCAGCAGCAGGGGGCGGGATGAAGCTTTCTTT
NA	TRBV4-1	NA	TRBJ1-3	CASSPLGRDSGNTIYF	TGCGCCAGCAGCCCCCTGGGTAGAGACTCTGGAAACACCATATATTTT
NA	TRBV19	NA	TRBJ2-3	CASSKGRGGTDTQYF	TGTGCCAGTAGTAAGGGGAGGGGGGGCACAGATACGCAGTATTTT
NA	TRBV4-1	NA	TRBJ1-6	CASSPGRDNSPLHF	TGCGCCAGCAGCCCGGGGAGGGATAATTCACCCCTCCACTTT
once	TRBV7-7	TRBD1	TRBJ2-1	CASSLDRGNEQFF	TGTGCCAGCAGCCTGGACAGGGGCAATGAGCAGTTCTTC
NA	TRBV27	TRBD2	TRBJ2-1	CASTPASGRSEQFF	TGTGCCAGCACCCCGGCCAGCGGGAGATCTGAGCAGTTCTTC
NA	TRBV27	NA	TRBJ1-2	CASSGPGPRGGYTF	TGTGCCAGCAGCGGACCGGGGCCGCGAGGCGGCTACACCTTC
NA	TRBV9	NA	TRBJ2-1	CASSVLGQNYNEQFF	TGTGCCAGCAGCGTTCTAGGACAGAACTACAATGAGCAGTTCTTC
NA	TRBV5-4	NA	TRBJ1-1	CASSRDLNTEAFF	TGTGCCAGCAGCCGGGACCTGAACACTGAAGCTTTCTTT
NA	TRBV4-1	TRBD2	TRBJ2-5	CASSQASGGPQETQYF	TGCGCCAGCAGCCAAGCGAGCGGGGGACCTCAAGAGACCCAGTACTTC
NA	TRBV18	TRBD1	TRBJ1-4	CASSRDSAEKLFF	TGTGCCAGCTCACGGGACAGCGCCGAAAAACTGTTTTTT
NA	TRBV7-9	TRBD2	TRBJ2-5	CASSLLAGETQYF	TGTGCCAGCAGCTTATTAGCGGGAGAGACCCAGTACTTC
NA	TRBV21-1	NA	TRBJ2-2	CASSKRYGTGELFF	TGTGCCAGCAGCAAGAGATACGGCACCGGGGAGCTGTTTTTT